These 9 T cell receptor beta chains came from one sample sequenced in a study of T cell responses to AZD1222 COVID-19 vaccine. Method: immunoSEQ multiplex PCR; TCRdb's copy keeps in-frame clones and lacks some. The table lists 68,000 or so clones, almost 90% of them singletons. The material was peripheral blood, obtained on day 0 of AZD1222 vaccination. The source of these receptors is an adult in good health.

The gene calls are TRBV11-2 and TRBJ2-2, with D uncertain. V lost 7 bases and J lost 2, with 11 bases in between. Germline values: CDR1 SGHAT, CDR2 FQNNGV. The CDR3 sequence is 14 residues long. This CDR3 is CASKLNFNTGELFF. CDR3 coding DNA: TGTGCCAGCAAGTTGAATTTCAACACCGGGGAGCTGTTTTTT.

DNA for the CDR3: TGTGCCAGCAGTTTAGGGACAGGGGCTGAAGCTTTCTTT. Translating gives CASSLGTGAEAFF. This chain joins TRBV27 and TRBJ1-1; 10 bases agree with TRBD1. The CDR3 has 13 residues. Germline values: CDR1 MNHEY, CDR2 SMNVEV (reference sequence). J lost 6 bases, V lost 2 bases, and 0 bases had no gene match.

The chain employs TRBV3-1 (or the pseudogene TRBV3-2) and TRBJ1-5; D perhaps matches TRBD1 (6 bases). The V end was cut by 4 bases, the J end by 2 bases, with 21 bases between. In germline, CDR1 is LGHDT, CDR2 YNNKEL (reference sequence). The CDR3 runs 18 residues. CDR3 in DNA: TGTGCCAGCAGCCCCGGACAGTCCTACCCCGTGGGCAATCAGCCCCAGCATTTT. Its translation: CASSPGQSYPVGNQPQHF.

The V gene is TRBV6-5, the J gene TRBJ2-5, with a possible D match to TRBD2 (6 bases). Germline lookup yields CDR1 MNHEY and CDR2 SVGAGI. The CDR3 covers 13 residues. Trimming stripped 7 bases from V and 1 base from J, with 10 bases between. The CDR3 region is CASNRDFQETQYF. CDR3 coding DNA: TGTGCCAGCAATCGGGACTTCCAAGAGACCCAGTACTTC.

This rearrangement joins TRBV7-9 to TRBJ1-4; 8 bases match TRBD1. V was pared by 3 bases and J by 0 bases, with 9 bases of the junction left unmatched. The length of the CDR3 is 18 residues. CDR1 is SEHNR and CDR2 is FQNEAQ in the germline V gene (reference sequence). CDR3 coding DNA: TGTGCCAGCAGCTTCAAGGGCAGGGGGCTCTCAACTAATGAAAAACTGTTTTTT. It codes for CASSFKGRGLSTNEKLFF.

V and J are TRBV9 and TRBJ2-3; D ambiguous. Trimming took off 0 bases at V and 1 base at J, with 12 bases between the two ends. The germline V gene has CDR1 SGDLS and CDR2 YYNGEE. The CDR3 is 16 residues long. DNA for the CDR3: TGTGCCAGCAGCGTAGCTTTGGGATCCGGCACAGATACGCAGTATTTT. Residues: CASSVALGSGTDTQYF.

The chain employs TRBV10-1 and TRBJ2-3; 15 bases are shared with TRBD2. V dropped 6 bases and J dropped 4; count of bases not matched to a gene: 11. The CDR3 is made up of 18 amino acids. The germline V gene encodes CDR1 WNHNN and CDR2 SYGVQD (reference sequence). The CDR3 DNA reads as TGCGCCAGCAGGGGCACCGGACTAGCGGGAGGGCCCGCAGATACGCAGTATTTT. As protein: CASRGTGLAGGPADTQYF.

The chain carries TRBV9 and TRBJ1-2; possible D gene TRBD1, 5 bases. Germline-derived CDR1 and CDR2 are SGDLS and YYNGEE. V was pared by 0 bases and J by 6 bases, with 15 bases between. The CDR3 covers 15 residues. The CDR3 nucleotides are TGTGCCAGCAGCGTAGAAAAGGCAGGGAGGGATGGCTACACCTTC. Its protein product is CASSVEKAGRDGYTF. Supplemented by reference TRBV9 and TRBJ1-2, the full variable domain reads DSGVTQTPKHLITATGQRVTLRCSPRSGDLSVYWYQQSLDQGLQFLIQYYNGEERAKGNILERFSAQQFPDLHSELNLSSLELGDSALYFCASSVEKAGRDGYTFGSGTRLTVV.

The rearrangement uses TRBV18 and TRBJ2-2, with D perhaps TRBD1 (6 bases). The germline V gene encodes CDR1 KGHSH and CDR2 LQKENI. This CDR3 has 15 amino acids. V was trimmed by 6 bases and J by 5 bases, leaving 16 bases between them. CDR3 coding DNA: TGTGCCAGCTCGCCCTATTCGGACAGAACCGGGGAGCTGTTTTTT. Its translation is CASSPYSDRTGELFF.